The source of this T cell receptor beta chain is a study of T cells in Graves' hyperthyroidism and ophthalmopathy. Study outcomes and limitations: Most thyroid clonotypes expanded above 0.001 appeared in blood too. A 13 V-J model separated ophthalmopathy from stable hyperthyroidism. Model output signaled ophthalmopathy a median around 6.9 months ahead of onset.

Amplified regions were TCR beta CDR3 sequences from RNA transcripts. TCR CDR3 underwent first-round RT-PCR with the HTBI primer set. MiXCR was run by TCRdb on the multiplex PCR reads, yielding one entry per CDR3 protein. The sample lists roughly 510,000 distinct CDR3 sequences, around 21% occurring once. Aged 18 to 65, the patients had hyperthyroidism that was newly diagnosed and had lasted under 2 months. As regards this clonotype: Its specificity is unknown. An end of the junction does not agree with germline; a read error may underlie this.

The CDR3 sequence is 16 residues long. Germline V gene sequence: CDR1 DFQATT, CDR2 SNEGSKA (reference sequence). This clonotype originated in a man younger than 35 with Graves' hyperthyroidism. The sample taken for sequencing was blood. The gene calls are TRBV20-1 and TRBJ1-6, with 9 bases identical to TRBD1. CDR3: CSATQTGGEINSPFHF. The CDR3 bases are TGCAGTGCTACCCAAACAGGGGGCGAAATTAATTCACCCTTCCACTTT.